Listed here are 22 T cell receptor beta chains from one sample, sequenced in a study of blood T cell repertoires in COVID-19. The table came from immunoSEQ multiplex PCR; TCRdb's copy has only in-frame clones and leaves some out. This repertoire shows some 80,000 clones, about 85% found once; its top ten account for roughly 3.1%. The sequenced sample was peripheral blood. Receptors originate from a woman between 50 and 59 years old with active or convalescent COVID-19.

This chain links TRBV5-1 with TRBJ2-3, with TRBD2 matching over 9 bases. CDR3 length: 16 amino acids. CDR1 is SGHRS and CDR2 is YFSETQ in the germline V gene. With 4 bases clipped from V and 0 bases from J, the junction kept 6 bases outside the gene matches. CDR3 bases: TGCGCCAGCAGCCAAGGACTAGCGCCTAGCACAGATACGCAGTATTTT. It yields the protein CASSQGLAPSTDTQYF.

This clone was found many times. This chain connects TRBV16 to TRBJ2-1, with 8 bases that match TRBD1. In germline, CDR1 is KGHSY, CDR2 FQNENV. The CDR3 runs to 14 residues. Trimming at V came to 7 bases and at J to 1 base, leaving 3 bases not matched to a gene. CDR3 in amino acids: CASKRQGSYNEQFF. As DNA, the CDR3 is TGTGCCAGCAAGAGACAGGGGTCCTACAATGAGCAGTTCTTC. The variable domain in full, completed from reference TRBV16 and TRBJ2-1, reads GEEVAQTPKHLVRGEGQKAKLYCAPIKGHSYVFWYQQVLKNEFKFLISFQNENVFDETGMPKERFSAKCLPNSPCSLEIQATKLEDSAVYFCASKRQGSYNEQFFGPGTRLTVL.

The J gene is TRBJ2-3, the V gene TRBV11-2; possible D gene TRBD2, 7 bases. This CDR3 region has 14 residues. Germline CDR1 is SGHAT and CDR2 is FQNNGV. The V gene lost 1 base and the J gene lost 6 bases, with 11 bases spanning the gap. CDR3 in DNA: TGTGCCAGCAGCTTAGGGGGGGGGCCTGATACGCAGTATTTT. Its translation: CASSLGGGPDTQYF.

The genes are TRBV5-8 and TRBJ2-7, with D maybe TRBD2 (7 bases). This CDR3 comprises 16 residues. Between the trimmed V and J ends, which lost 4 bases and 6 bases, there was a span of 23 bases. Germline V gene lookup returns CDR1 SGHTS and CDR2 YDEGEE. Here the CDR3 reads CASSVWEGGASTEQYF. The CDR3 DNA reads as TGTGCCAGCAGCGTGTGGGAGGGGGGGGCCTCTACCGAGCAGTACTTC.

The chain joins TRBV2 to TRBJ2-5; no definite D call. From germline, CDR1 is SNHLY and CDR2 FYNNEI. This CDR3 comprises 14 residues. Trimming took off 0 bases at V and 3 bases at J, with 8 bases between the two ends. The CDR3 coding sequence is TGTGCCAGCAGTGAAGCGCGGAAAAAAGAGACCCAGTACTTC. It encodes CASSEARKKETQYF.

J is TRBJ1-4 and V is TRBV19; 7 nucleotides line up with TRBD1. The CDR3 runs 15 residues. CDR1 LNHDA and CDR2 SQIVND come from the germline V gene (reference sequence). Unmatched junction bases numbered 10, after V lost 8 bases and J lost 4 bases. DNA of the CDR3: TGTGCCAGTCGTTCCGGACAGGCATTTAATGAAAAACTGTTTTTT. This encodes CASRSGQAFNEKLFF.

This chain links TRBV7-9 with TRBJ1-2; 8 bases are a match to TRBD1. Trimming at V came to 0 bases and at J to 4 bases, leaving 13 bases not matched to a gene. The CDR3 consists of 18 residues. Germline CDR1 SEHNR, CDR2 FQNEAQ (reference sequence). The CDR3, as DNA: TGTGCCAGCAGCTTAGCCCGACAGGGGAATATACTGGGCTATGGCTACACCTTC. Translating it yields CASSLARQGNILGYGYTF.

The CDR3 DNA sequence: TGTGCCAGCAGCTTGGCGGGGGGAGACAACCTCCACTTT. Protein sequence: CASSLAGGDNLHF. The rearrangement uses TRBV5-4 and TRBJ1-6; D might be TRBD1 (5 bases). Deletions cut 0 bases from V and 15 bases from J, with 13 bases between. Germline V lookup: CDR1 SGHNT, CDR2 YYREEE (reference sequence). CDR3 size: 13 residues.

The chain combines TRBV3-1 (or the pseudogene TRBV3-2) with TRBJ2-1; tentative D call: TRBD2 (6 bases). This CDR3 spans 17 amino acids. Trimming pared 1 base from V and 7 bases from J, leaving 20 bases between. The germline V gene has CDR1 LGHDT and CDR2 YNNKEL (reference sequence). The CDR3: CASSQGPFGTRTNEQFF. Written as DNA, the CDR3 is TGTGCCAGCAGCCAAGGGCCGTTTGGGACTCGGACGAATGAGCAGTTCTTC.

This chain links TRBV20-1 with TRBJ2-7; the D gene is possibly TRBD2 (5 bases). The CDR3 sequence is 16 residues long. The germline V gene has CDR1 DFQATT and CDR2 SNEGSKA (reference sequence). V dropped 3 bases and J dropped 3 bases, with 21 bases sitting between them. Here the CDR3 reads CSASGSSGSAVYEQYF. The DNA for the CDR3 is TGCAGTGCTAGTGGGTCCAGCGGTTCGGCGGTCTACGAGCAGTACTTC.

The CDR3 sequence: CASSAKGAGTGELFF. DNA for the CDR3: TGTGCCAGCAGCGCCAAGGGGGCAGGTACCGGGGAGCTGTTTTTT. This chain uses TRBV11-3 with TRBJ2-2, with 7 bases identical to TRBD1. Germline-derived CDR1 and CDR2 are SGHNT and YENEEA. Trimming at V came to 5 bases and at J to 5 bases, leaving 8 bases not matched to a gene. This CDR3 comprises 15 residues.

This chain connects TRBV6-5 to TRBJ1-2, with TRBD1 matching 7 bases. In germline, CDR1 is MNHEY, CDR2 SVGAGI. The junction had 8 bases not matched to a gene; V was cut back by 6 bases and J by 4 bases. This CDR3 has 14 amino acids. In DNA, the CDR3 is TGTGCCAGCAGAGAGACAGGGACCATCTATGGCTACACCTTC. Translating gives CASRETGTIYGYTF.

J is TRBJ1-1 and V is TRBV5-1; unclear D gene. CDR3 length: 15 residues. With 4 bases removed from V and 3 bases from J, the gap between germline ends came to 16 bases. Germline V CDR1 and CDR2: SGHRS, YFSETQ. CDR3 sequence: CASSLRGGGDTEAFF. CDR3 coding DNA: TGCGCCAGCAGCCTAAGAGGCGGAGGCGACACTGAAGCTTTCTTT.

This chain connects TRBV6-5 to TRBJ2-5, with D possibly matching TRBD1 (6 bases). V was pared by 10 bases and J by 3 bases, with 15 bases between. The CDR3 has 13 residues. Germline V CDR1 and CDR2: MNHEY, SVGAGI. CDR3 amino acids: CATRLDREETQYF. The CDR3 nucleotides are TGTGCCACCAGATTGGACAGAGAAGAGACCCAGTACTTC.

CDR3 nucleotide sequence: TGTGCCAGCAGCCCAGAGACAGGTTGGGCCAAAAACATTCAGTACTTC. Its translation: CASSPETGWAKNIQYF. The rearrangement uses TRBV14 and TRBJ2-4, with TRBD1 as a possible D gene (6 bases). The CDR3 covers 16 residues. V gave up 4 bases and J gave up 1 base, with 14 bases separating them. Per the germline V gene, CDR1 is SGHDN and CDR2 is FVKESK.

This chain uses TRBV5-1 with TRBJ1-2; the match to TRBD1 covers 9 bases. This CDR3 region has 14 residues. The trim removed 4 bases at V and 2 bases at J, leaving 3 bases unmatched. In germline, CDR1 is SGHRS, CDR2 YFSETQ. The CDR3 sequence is CASSPGTGNYGYTF. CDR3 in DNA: TGCGCCAGCAGCCCCGGGACAGGGAACTATGGCTACACCTTC. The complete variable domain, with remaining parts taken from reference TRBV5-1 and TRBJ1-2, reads KAGVTQTPRYLIKTRGQQVTLSCSPISGHRSVSWYQQTPGQGLQFLFEYFSETQRNKGNFPGRFSGRQFSNSRSEMNVSTLELGDSALYLCASSPGTGNYGYTFGSGTRLTVV.

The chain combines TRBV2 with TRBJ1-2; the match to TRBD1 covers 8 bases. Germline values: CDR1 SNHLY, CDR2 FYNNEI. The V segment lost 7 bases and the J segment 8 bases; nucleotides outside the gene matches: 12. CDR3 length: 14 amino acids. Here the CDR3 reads CASILPGTGGGYTF. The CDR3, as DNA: TGTGCCAGCATTCTCCCCGGGACAGGTGGCGGCTACACCTTC.

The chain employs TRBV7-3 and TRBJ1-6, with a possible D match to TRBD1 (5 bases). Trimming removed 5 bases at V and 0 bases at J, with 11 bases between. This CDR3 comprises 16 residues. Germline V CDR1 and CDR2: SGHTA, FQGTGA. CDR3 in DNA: TGTGCCAGCAGCACGCAGGGCCACTCCTATAATTCACCCCTCCACTTT. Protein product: CASSTQGHSYNSPLHF. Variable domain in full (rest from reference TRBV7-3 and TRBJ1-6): GAGVSQTPSNKVTEKGKYVELRCDPISGHTALYWYRQSLGQGPEFLIYFQGTGAADDSGLPNDRFFAVRPEGSVSTLKIQRTERGDSAVYLCASSTQGHSYNSPLHFGNGTRLTVT.

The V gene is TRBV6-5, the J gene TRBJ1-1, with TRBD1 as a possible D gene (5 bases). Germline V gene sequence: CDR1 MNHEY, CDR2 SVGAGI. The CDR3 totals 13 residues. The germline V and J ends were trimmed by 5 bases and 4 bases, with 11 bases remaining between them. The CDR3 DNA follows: TGTGCCAGCAGTCGTCAGGGTATCACTGAAGCTTTCTTT. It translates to CASSRQGITEAFF.

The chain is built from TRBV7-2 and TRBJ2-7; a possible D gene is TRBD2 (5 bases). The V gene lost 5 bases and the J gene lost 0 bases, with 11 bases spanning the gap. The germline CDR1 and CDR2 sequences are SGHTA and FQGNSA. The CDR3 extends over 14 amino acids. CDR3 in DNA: TGTGCCAGCAGCCGGGGTGGGAGCTCCTACGAGCAGTACTTC. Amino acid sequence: CASSRGGSSYEQYF.

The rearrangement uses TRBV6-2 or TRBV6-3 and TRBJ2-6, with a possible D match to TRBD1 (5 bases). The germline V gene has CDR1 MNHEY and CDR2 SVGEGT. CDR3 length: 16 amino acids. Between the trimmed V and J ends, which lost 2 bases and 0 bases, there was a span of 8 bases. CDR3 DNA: TGTGCCAGCAGTTACCCGACAGTCTCTGGGGCCAACGTCCTGACTTTC. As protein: CASSYPTVSGANVLTF.

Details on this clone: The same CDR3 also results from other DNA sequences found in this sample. CDR3 nucleotide sequence: TGCGCCAGCAGCCAAGGGCTAGCGGGGGGTGATGAGCAGTTCTTC. Translated, it gives CASSQGLAGGDEQFF. The J gene is TRBJ2-1, the V gene TRBV4-3, with 11 bases lining up with TRBD2. V lost 1 base to trimming and J lost 8 bases; unmatched junction nucleotides: 4. CDR1 and CDR2 (germline): LGHNA, YSLEER. The CDR3 extends over 15 amino acids.